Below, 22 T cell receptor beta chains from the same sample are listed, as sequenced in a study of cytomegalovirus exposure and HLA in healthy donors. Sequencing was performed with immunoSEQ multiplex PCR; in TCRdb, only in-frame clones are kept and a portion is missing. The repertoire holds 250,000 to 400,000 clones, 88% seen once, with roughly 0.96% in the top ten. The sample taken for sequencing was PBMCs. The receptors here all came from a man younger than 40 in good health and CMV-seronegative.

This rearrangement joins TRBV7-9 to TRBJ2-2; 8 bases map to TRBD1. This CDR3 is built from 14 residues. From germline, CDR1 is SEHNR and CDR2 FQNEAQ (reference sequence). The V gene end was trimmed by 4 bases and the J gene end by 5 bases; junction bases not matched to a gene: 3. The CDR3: CASSSTGETGELFF. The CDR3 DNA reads TGTGCCAGCAGCTCGACAGGGGAGACCGGGGAGCTGTTTTTT.

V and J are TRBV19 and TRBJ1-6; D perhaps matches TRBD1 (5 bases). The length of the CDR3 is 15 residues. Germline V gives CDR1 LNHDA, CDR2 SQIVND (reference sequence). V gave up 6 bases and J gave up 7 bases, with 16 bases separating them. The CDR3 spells CASSARQLQNSPLHF. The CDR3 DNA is TGTGCCAGTAGCGCCAGACAGCTCCAAAATTCACCCCTCCACTTT.

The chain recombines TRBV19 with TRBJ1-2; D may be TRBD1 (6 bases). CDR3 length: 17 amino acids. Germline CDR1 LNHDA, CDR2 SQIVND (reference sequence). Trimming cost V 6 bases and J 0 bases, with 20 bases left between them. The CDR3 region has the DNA TGTGCCAGTAGCAAAAAACTCGACAGGACGACTAACTATGGCTACACCTTC. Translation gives CASSKKLDRTTNYGYTF.

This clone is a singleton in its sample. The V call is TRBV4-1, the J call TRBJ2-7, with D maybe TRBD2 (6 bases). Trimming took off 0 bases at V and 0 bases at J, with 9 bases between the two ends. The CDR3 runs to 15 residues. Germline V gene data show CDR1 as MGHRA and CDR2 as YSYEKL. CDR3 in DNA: TGCGCCAGCAGCCAAGATCGGGGGACCTCCTACGAGCAGTACTTC. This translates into CASSQDRGTSYEQYF.

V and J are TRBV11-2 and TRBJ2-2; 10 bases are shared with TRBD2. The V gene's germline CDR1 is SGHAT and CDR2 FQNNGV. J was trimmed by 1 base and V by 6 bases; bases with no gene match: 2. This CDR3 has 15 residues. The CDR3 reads CASRIAGGNTGELFF. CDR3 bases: TGTGCCAGCAGGATAGCGGGGGGGAACACCGGGGAGCTGTTTTTT.

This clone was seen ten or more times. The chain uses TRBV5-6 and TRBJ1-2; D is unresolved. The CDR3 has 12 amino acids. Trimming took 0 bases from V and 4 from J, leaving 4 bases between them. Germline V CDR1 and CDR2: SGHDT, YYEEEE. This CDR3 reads CASSLERYGYTF. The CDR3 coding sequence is TGTGCCAGCAGCTTGGAGCGCTATGGCTACACCTTC.

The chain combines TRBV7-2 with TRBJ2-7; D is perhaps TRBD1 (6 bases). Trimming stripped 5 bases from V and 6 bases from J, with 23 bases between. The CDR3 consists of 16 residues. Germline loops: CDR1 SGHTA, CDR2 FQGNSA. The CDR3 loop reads CASSRSRAQGSSEQYF. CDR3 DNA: TGTGCCAGCAGCAGGTCGCGGGCTCAGGGGTCTTCCGAGCAGTACTTC.

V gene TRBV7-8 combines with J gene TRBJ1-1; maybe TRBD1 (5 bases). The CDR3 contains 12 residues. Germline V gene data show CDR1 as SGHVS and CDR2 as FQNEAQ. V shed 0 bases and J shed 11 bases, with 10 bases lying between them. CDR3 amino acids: CASSLASGYAFF. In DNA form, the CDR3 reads TGTGCCAGCAGCTTAGCGTCAGGGTACGCTTTCTTT.

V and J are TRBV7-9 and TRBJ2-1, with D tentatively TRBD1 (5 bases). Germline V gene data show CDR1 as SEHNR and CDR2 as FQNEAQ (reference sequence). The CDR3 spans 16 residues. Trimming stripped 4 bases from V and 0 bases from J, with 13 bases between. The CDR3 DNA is TGTGCCAGCAGCTCCCAGGGTGTCCGCTCCTACAATGAGCAGTTCTTC. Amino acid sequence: CASSSQGVRSYNEQFF.

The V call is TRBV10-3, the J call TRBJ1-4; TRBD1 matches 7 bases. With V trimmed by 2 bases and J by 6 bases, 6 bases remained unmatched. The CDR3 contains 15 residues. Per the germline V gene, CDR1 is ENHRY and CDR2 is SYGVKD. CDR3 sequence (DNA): TGTGCCATCAGTGAGGGGCAGGGGGTATATGAAAAACTGTTTTTT. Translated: CAISEGQGVYEKLFF.

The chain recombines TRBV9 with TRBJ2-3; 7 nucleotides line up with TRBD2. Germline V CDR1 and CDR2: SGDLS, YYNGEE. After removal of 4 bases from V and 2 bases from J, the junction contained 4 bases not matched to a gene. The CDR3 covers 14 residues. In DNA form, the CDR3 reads TGTGCCAGCAGCCCCGGGGGGTACACAGATACGCAGTATTTT. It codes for CASSPGGYTDTQYF.

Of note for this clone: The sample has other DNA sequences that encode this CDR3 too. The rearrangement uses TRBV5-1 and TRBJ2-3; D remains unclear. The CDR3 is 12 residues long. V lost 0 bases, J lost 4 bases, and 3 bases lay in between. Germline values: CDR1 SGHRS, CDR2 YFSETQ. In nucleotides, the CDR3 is TGCGCCAGCAGCTTGGCTTCAGATACGCAGTATTTT. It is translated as CASSLASDTQYF.

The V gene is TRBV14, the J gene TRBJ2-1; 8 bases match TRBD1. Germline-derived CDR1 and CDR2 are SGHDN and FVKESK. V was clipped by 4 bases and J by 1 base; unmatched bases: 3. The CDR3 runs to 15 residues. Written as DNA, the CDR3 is TGTGCCAGCAGCCCACGGACAGGGTCCTACAATGAGCAGTTCTTC. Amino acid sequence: CASSPRTGSYNEQFF.

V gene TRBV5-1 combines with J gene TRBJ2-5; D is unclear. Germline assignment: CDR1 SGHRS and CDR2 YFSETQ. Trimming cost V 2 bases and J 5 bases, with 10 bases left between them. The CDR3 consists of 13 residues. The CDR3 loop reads CASSFQAEETQYF. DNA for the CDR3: TGCGCCAGCAGCTTCCAGGCTGAGGAGACCCAGTACTTC.

The CDR3: CASSLRRGQQETQYF. The CDR3 nucleotides read TGTGCCAGCAGCTTAAGGAGGGGGCAACAAGAGACCCAGTACTTC. The chain joins TRBV7-8 to TRBJ2-5; D possibly corresponds to TRBD1 (7 bases). The CDR3 extends over 15 amino acids. Germline CDR1 is SGHVS and CDR2 is FQNEAQ. V dropped 2 bases and J dropped 2 bases, with 12 bases sitting between them.

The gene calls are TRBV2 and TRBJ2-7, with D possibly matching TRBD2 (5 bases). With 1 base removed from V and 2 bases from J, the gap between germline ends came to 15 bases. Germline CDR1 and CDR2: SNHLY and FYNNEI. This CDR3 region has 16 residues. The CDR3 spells CASSEDQGMTTYEQYF. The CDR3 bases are TGTGCCAGCAGTGAAGATCAAGGGATGACTACCTACGAGCAGTACTTC.

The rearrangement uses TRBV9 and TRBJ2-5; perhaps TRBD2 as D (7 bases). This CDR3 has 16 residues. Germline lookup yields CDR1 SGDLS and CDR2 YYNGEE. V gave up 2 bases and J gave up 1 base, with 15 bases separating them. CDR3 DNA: TGTGCCAGCAGCGTCATGGGGGGGGCAATCCAAGAGACCCAGTACTTC. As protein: CASSVMGGAIQETQYF.

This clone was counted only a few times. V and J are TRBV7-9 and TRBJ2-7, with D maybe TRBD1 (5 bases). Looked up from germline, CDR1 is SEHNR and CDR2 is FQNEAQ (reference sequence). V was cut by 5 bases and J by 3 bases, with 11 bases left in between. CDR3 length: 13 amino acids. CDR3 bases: TGTGCCAGCAGCCGAACAGACAGCTACGAGCAGTACTTC. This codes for CASSRTDSYEQYF.

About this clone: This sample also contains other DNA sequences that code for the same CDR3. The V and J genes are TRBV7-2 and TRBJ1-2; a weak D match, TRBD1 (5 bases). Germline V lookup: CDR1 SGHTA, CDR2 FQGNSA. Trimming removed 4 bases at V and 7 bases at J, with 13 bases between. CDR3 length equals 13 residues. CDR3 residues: CASSWGTGGGYTF. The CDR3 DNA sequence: TGTGCCAGCAGCTGGGGGACGGGGGGTGGCTACACCTTC.

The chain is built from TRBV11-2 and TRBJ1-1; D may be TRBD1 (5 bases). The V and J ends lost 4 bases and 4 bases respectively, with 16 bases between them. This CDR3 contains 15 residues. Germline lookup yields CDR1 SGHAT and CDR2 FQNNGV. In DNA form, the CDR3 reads TGTGCCAGCAGCTCCCCGGGGGGGGTGGGCACTGAAGCTTTCTTT. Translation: CASSSPGGVGTEAFF.

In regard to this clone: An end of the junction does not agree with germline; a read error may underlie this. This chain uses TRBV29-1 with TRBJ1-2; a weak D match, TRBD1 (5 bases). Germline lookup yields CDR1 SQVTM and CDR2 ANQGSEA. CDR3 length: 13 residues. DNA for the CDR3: TGCAGCGTTGAAACAGGAGCTAAATATGGCTACACCTTC. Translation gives CSVETGAKYGYTF. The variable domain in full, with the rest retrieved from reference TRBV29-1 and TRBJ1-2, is SAVISQKPSRDICQRGTSLTIQCQVDSQVTMMFWYRQQPGQSLTLIATANQGSEATYESGFVIDKFPISRPNLTFSTLTVSNMSPEDSSIYLCSVETGAKYGYTFGSGTRLTVV.

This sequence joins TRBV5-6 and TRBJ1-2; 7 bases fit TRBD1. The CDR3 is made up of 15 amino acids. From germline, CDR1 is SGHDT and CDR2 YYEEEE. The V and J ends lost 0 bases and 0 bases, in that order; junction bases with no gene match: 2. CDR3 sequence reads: CASSLAGTANYGYTF. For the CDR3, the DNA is TGTGCCAGCAGCTTGGCAGGGACAGCTAACTATGGCTACACCTTC. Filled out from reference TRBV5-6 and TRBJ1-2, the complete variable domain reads DAGVTQSPTHLIKTRGQQVTLRCSPKSGHDTVSWYQQALGQGPQFIFQYYEEEERQRGNFPDRFSGHQFPNYSSELNVNALLLGDSALYLCASSLAGTANYGYTFGSGTRLTVV.